Sequencing of this T cell receptor (beta chain) was carried out in a study of blood T cell repertoires in COVID-19. Study in general: T cells, B-cell-depleted T cells, or PBMCs provided the cDNA or gDNA that served as material.

Between the trimmed V and J ends, which lost 6 bases and 3 bases, there was a span of 14 bases. CDR3 size: 14 residues. The germline gives CDR1 MNHEY, CDR2 SVGAGI. TCRdb's copy holds only in-frame clones and misses some; the assay was immunoSEQ multiplex PCR. Of hundreds of thousands of clones in the sample, around 86% are singletons; the top ten hold 3%. This clone has a single count. Sequencing used peripheral blood. This receptor was taken from a man aged 60-69 years with acute or convalescent COVID-19. The chain employs TRBV6-5 and TRBJ1-1; maybe TRBD1 (5 bases). Written as DNA, the CDR3 is TGTGCCAGCAGCTCCGGGGGGGGGTACACTGAAGCTTTCTTT. Translating gives CASSSGGGYTEAFF.